This T cell receptor (beta chain) was captured in a study of blood T cell repertoires in COVID-19. The overall study: Specimens from acute and convalescent COVID-19 originated in the United States, Italy and Spain. The analysed material was cDNA or gDNA that came from T cells, B-cell-depleted T cells, or PBMCs.

Original handling: The authors estimated nucleated cell counts from reference gene primer amplification. The assay was immunoSEQ multiplex PCR, and TCRdb's table has in-frame clones only and misses some. The DNA gave D and trimming, while V, J and clone size come from that table. The table has roughly 100,000 clones, approximately 80% seen once; the top ten hold more than 13%. Germline-derived CDR1 and CDR2 are LNHNV and YYDKDF (reference sequence). The CDR3 is 17 residues long. V lost 0 bases and J lost 3, with 17 bases in between. Input material: peripheral blood. This receptor was taken from a woman between 55 and 75 years old with acute or convalescent COVID-19. The chain carries TRBV15 and TRBJ1-1, with a weak D call TRBD1 (6 bases). The CDR3 region is CATSRDLQEGGYTEAFF. The CDR3, as DNA: TGTGCCACCAGCAGAGATCTTCAGGAGGGGGGGTACACTGAAGCTTTCTTT.